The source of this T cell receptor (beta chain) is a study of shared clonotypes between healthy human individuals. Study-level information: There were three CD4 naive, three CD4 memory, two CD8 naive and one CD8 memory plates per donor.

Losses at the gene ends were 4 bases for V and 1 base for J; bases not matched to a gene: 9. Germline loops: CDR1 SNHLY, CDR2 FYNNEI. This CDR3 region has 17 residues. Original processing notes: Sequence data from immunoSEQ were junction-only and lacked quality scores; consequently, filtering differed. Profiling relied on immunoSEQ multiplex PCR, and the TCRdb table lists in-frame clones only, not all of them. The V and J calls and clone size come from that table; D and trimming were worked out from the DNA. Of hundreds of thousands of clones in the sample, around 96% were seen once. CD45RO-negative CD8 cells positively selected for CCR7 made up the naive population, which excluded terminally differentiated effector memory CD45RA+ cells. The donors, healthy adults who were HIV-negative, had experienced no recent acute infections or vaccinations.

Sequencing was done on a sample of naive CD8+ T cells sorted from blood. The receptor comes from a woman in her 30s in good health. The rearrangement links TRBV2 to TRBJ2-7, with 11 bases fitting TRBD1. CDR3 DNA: TGTGCCAGCAGTGGGACAGGGGGCTCACCATTTTCCTACGAGCAGTACTTC. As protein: CASSGTGGSPFSYEQYF.